This section outlines one T cell receptor (beta chain) sequence together with its context. Its antigen is unknown. This sample stems from a study of cytomegalovirus exposure and HLA in healthy donors. Study-level points and caveats: Equally common other TCR beta chains were less clonally expanded than HLA-associated ones, a later analysis found. Several of the most significant clusters appeared linked to common viral pathogens, based on a later analysis. DRB1 showed the most TCR associations and HLA-C the fewest in a later analysis, as rates varied by HLA locus.

The germline V and J ends were trimmed by 4 bases and 7 bases, with 14 bases remaining between them. The CDR3 is 13 residues long. The germline V gene has CDR1 SGHRS and CDR2 YFSETQ. PCR was performed using 60 Vbeta and 13 Jbeta primers. TCRdb's copy holds only in-frame clones and misses some; the assay was immunoSEQ multiplex PCR. The sample has about 120,000 clones, 74% seen once; the top ten hold 2% to 2.5%. This clonotype was obtained from a human donor in good health. This chain links TRBV5-1 with TRBJ2-5, with a possible D match to TRBD2 (5 bases). Sequencing was carried out using PBMCs. This CDR3 is CASSRESEGTQYF. In nucleotides, the CDR3 is TGCGCCAGCAGCCGGGAATCGGAAGGGACCCAGTACTTC.